The 20 T cell receptor beta chains below all came from one sample that was sequenced in a study of cytomegalovirus exposure and HLA in healthy donors. PCR amplification relied on 60 Vbeta primers (plus 13 Jbeta primers). Sequenced by immunoSEQ multiplex PCR; TCRdb stores in-frame clones only, minus some. This table has approximately 53,000 clones, 80% appearing once. The specimen was PBMCs. The receptor source for this set is a young man in good health and CMV-seropositive.

This clone was recorded only once. V is TRBV12-2 and J is TRBJ1-1; the table assigns TRBD1, which was not confirmed against the DNA. TRBV12-2 is annotated as a pseudogene. The CDR3 length is 24 residues. DNA of the CDR3: TGTGCAAGTCGCTCCAGGTGGTATGGGGCACAGGGTCTTAAGTCGAGGTATGAGAACACTGAAGCTTTCTTT. The encoded protein is CASRSRWYGAQGLKSRYENTEAFF.

This rearrangement joins TRBV10-1 to TRBJ2-1; 8 positions match TRBD2. Germline trimming cut 8 bases from V and 7 bases from J; bases unmatched to any gene: 10. This CDR3 has 14 amino acids. CDR1 is WNHNN and CDR2 is SYGVQD in the germline V gene (reference sequence). For the CDR3, the DNA is TGCGCCAGCTCTTCTCGCCGGGGGGGGAATGAGCAGTTCTTC. This gives the protein CASSSRRGGNEQFF.

The V and J genes are TRBV28 and TRBJ1-5, with D perhaps TRBD1 (6 bases). Trimming cost V 2 bases and J 11 bases, with 13 bases left between them. The germline V gene has CDR1 MDHEN and CDR2 SYDVKM. This CDR3 comprises 13 residues. This chain's CDR3 is CASSLRGQRAQHF. In nucleotides, the CDR3 is TGTGCCAGCAGTTTACGGGGACAAAGGGCCCAGCATTTT.

The chain links TRBV6-5 to TRBJ2-5; 8 bases are shared with TRBD2. The V gene's germline CDR1 is MNHEY and CDR2 SVGAGI. After removal of 3 bases from V and 5 bases from J, the junction contained 8 bases not matched to a gene. This CDR3 has 15 amino acids. The CDR3 spells CASSYGLERGETQYF. In DNA form, the CDR3 reads TGTGCCAGCAGTTATGGTTTGGAGCGGGGGGAGACCCAGTACTTC.

The rearrangement uses TRBV14 and TRBJ2-5; possibly TRBD2 for D (6 bases). The germline V gene has CDR1 SGHDN and CDR2 FVKESK. The length of the CDR3 is 14 residues. The ends were cut back, 4 bases at V and 5 bases at J, with 14 bases in the middle. CDR3 DNA: TGTGCCAGCAGCCGCCTATCTAGCGCGGAGACCCAGTACTTC. Translating it yields CASSRLSSAETQYF. Based on the CDR3 plus reference TRBV14 and TRBJ2-5, the full variable domain is EAGVTQFPSHSVIEKGQTVTLRCDPISGHDNLYWYRRVMGKEIKFLLHFVKESKQDESGMPNNRFLAERTGGTYSTLKVQPAELEDSGVYFCASSRLSSAETQYFGPGTRLLVL.

The rearrangement uses TRBV19 and TRBJ2-7; possibly TRBD1 for D (6 bases). This CDR3 spans 13 amino acids. Germline V CDR1 and CDR2: LNHDA, SQIVND (reference sequence). Trimming stripped 4 bases from V and 3 bases from J, with 10 bases between. CDR3 nucleotides: TGTGCCAGTAGTACCCGACAGGACTACGAGCAGTACTTC. It yields the protein CASSTRQDYEQYF.

This clone appeared a few times. The chain combines TRBV6-5 with TRBJ1-4; TRBD1 aligns across 8 bases. This CDR3 has 15 amino acids. Unmatched junction bases numbered 6, after V lost 4 bases and J lost 5 bases. CDR1 and CDR2 (germline): MNHEY, SVGAGI. CDR3 in DNA: TGTGCCAGCAGTTGGCAGGGGGCACCGAATGAAAAACTGTTTTTT. This codes for CASSWQGAPNEKLFF.

This clone was counted between two and nine times. The chain is built from TRBV6-5 and TRBJ2-2; TRBD1 is a possible D gene (6 bases). The germline V and J ends were trimmed by 1 base and 7 bases, with 10 bases remaining between them. CDR3 length: 14 amino acids. Germline CDR1 and CDR2: MNHEY and SVGAGI. CDR3 coding DNA: TGTGCCAGCAGTTACTTCGAGGGGGACGGGGAGCTGTTTTTT. This codes for CASSYFEGDGELFF.

V is TRBV2 and J is TRBJ2-3, with 13 bases identical to TRBD2. The V gene's germline CDR1 is SNHLY and CDR2 FYNNEI. J was trimmed by 7 bases and V by 6 bases; bases with no gene match: 4. This CDR3 comprises 14 residues. DNA for the CDR3: TGTGCCAGCAGCAGACTAGCGGGGGGTCATACGCAGTATTTT. It codes for CASSRLAGGHTQYF.

The V call is TRBV28, the J call TRBJ2-3, with D tentatively TRBD1 (6 bases). V was clipped by 5 bases and J by 2 bases, with 17 bases between them. From germline, CDR1 is MDHEN and CDR2 SYDVKM. This CDR3 is 16 amino acids long. The CDR3 region is CASSPHPGANTDTQYF. In nucleotides, the CDR3 is TGTGCCAGCAGTCCCCACCCAGGGGCGAACACAGATACGCAGTATTTT.

The chain combines TRBV12-5 with TRBJ1-1; TRBD1 matches 9 bases. The trim removed 5 bases at V and 6 bases at J, leaving 10 bases unmatched. CDR1 is LGHNT, CDR2 FRNRAP, per germline. This CDR3 comprises 15 residues. CDR3 amino acids: CASGVATGGSAEAFF. DNA for the CDR3: TGTGCTAGTGGTGTCGCTACAGGGGGCTCTGCTGAAGCTTTCTTT.

CDR3 DNA: TGCGCCAGCAGCTTAGTTGCGGGGCAGGGTCGTGGCTACACCTTC. Protein: CASSLVAGQGRGYTF. This chain links TRBV5-1 with TRBJ1-2, with D tentatively TRBD1 (5 bases). The CDR3 sequence is 15 residues long. Trimming shortened V by 2 bases and J by 7 bases, and 18 bases separated the two germline ends. CDR1 is SGHRS, CDR2 YFSETQ, per germline.

This clone was seen only a few times. CDR3 coding DNA: TGCGCCAGCAGCCAGCTTGACGGGTTAACTGAAGCTTTCTTT. Amino acids: CASSQLDGLTEAFF. The chain employs TRBV4-1 and TRBJ1-1, with unresolved D. The CDR3 covers 14 residues. Germline values: CDR1 MGHRA, CDR2 YSYEKL. With 3 bases removed from V and 5 bases from J, the gap between germline ends came to 13 bases.

This rearrangement joins TRBV5-6 to TRBJ2-3, with TRBD2 matching 10 bases. V lost 4 bases to trimming and J lost 2 bases; unmatched junction nucleotides: 7. The CDR3 length is 16 residues. The germline gives CDR1 SGHDT, CDR2 YYEEEE. The CDR3 coding sequence is TGTGCCAGCAGCGTAGCGGGGGGTTACCTCACAGATACGCAGTATTTT. Its protein product is CASSVAGGYLTDTQYF.

This sequence joins TRBV7-9 and TRBJ2-7; D perhaps matches TRBD1 (5 bases). There are 13 residues in the CDR3. CDR1 and CDR2 (germline): SEHNR, FQNEAQ (reference sequence). Between the trimmed V and J ends, which lost 1 base and 2 bases, there was a span of 6 bases. Here the CDR3 DNA reads TGTGCCAGCAGCTTAGTAGGGGCCTACGAGCAGTACTTC. Its translation: CASSLVGAYEQYF.

The chain employs TRBV4-1 and TRBJ2-1; possibly TRBD1 for D (6 bases). V shed 1 base and J shed 4 bases, with 17 bases lying between them. The CDR3 spans 17 residues. Per the germline V gene, CDR1 is MGHRA and CDR2 is YSYEKL. CDR3 sequence: CASSQVRGSGLYNEQFF. In DNA, the CDR3 is TGCGCCAGCAGCCAAGTCAGGGGCTCTGGGCTGTACAATGAGCAGTTCTTC.

In its sample, this clone was seen a few times. The chain is built from TRBV5-1 and TRBJ2-7, with D possibly TRBD2 on 6 matching bases. V lost 7 bases, J lost 4 bases, and 12 bases lay in between. The CDR3 is made up of 12 amino acids. CDR1 is SGHRS and CDR2 is YFSETQ in the germline V gene. The CDR3, as DNA: TGCGCCAGCTGGGAGGCAGGATACGAGCAGTACTTC. Translation: CASWEAGYEQYF.

This sequence joins TRBV30 and TRBJ1-1; weak D call: TRBD1 (5 bases). Germline CDR1 GTSNPN, CDR2 SVGIG (reference sequence). This CDR3 has 12 amino acids. Trimming removed 5 bases from V and 11 bases from J, with 18 bases in between. Here the CDR3 DNA reads TGTGCCTGGGATCTCACAGGAGCGGGGGCTTTCTTT. Protein: CAWDLTGAGAFF.

By proportion, this clone is medium-sized. Other nucleotide sequences in the sample specify the same CDR3. The chain has TRBV6-4 and TRBJ2-1; 9 positions agree with TRBD2. V was pared by 2 bases and J by 4 bases, with 0 bases of the junction left unmatched. CDR3 size: 14 residues. Germline V gene lookup returns CDR1 MRHNA and CDR2 SNTAGT. CDR3 nucleotides: TGTGCCAGCAGTGACAGCGGGGGGTACAATGAGCAGTTCTTC. It yields the protein CASSDSGGYNEQFF.

The genes are TRBV28 and TRBJ2-5; 7 bases are shared with TRBD1. The V gene's germline CDR1 is MDHEN and CDR2 SYDVKM. The CDR3 loop spans 11 amino acids. The V and J ends lost 10 bases and 10 bases, in that order; junction bases with no gene match: 9. CDR3 sequence: CATTGQWNQYF. CDR3 DNA sequence: TGTGCCACTACGGGACAGTGGAACCAGTACTTC. Full variable domain (rest looked up from reference TRBV28 and TRBJ2-5): DVKVTQSSRYLVKRTGEKVFLECVQDMDHENMFWYRQDPGLGLRLIYFSYDVKMKEKGDIPEGYSVSREKKERFSLILESASTNQTSMYLCATTGQWNQYFGPGTRLLVL.